This T cell receptor beta chain was sequenced during a study of cytomegalovirus exposure and HLA in healthy donors (dated by TCRdb to about 2017). For the study in its entirety: According to a later analysis, one platform produced both the 120 validation repertoires and the 670 or so repertoires of the first cohort. The aim of the study was to test whether cataloging public T cell receptors could identify signatures of past pathogen exposure. In addition to the first cohort of 666 subjects, a separate validation cohort of 120 different subjects was used. The study combined high-throughput TCR immunosequencing, statistical association of individual TCRs with disease status, and machine learning to predict cytomegalovirus infection status.

On this clone: Its antigen has not been determined. Base qualities are missing; no much larger clone stands one base away.

The donors belonged to the validation cohort of under 150 subjects, which was separate from the roughly 670-subject first cohort. Beyond this particular receptor, the publication reports: Most TCR sequences were observed very rarely across donors, whereas some public TCRs were present in many individuals. The study gave a list of about 170 TCR beta chains associated with cytomegalovirus. A later analysis lacked HLA typing for the validation cohort, so it scored co-occurrence in that cohort across all 120 repertoires. Cytomegalovirus status was reported to be diagnosed by the classifier with high specificity and sensitivity in both the original and validation cohorts. Of the cluster scores, approximately 94% were above 0 in a later analysis, which found that TCRs clustered in the first cohort also tended to co-occur in the 110 or so validation repertoires. The authors suggested that the approach could potentially be extended to other disease states and immunological phenotypes. In vitro tests confirmed that three of the cytomegalovirus-associated TCR beta chains recognize cytomegalovirus antigens.

Library preparation employed the immunoSEQ multiplex PCR assay. For the original study's pipeline: A statistical classification framework was developed to diagnose cytomegalovirus status using the catalog of TCR beta chain sequences. Entries here come from immuneACCESS through TCRdb and include only in-frame sequences with V and J called. Some clones fail to appear in such tables; in the studies checked, an unresolved V gene covers under half of the shortfall, and the cause of the remainder is unknown. V and J calls plus clone size are reproduced from that table; the DNA served to infer D and trimming. The sample table holds about 130,000 clones, of which under 90% were seen once. In total, the top ten clones hold approximately 3.5% of the sample. There are 16 amino acids in the CDR3, from cysteine to phenylalanine inclusive. The DNA shown is the 48-base CDR3, in frame from base 1. CDR1 and CDR2 are drawn from the germline V gene: SGHVS, FNYEAQ. The junction carries 19 bases between V and J, which are trimmed by 3 bases and 5 bases respectively.

Sequencing input: PBMCs. This receptor was identified in a man in his thirties or forties in good health and CMV-seronegative. The chain is encoded by TRBV7-6 joined to TRBJ2-5, and possibly TRBD2, on 6 matching bases. The DNA sequence is TGTGCCAGCAGCTTGAAATACTCAGGGACTGGGGAGACCCAGTACTTC. Its protein is CASSLKYSGTGETQYF.